The source of this T cell receptor (beta chain) is a study of blood T cell repertoires in COVID-19. Trimming pared 4 bases from V and 3 bases from J, leaving 15 bases between. The CDR3 has 15 amino acids. Germline CDR1 and CDR2: MNHEY and SVGAGI. Sequencing was performed with immunoSEQ multiplex PCR; in TCRdb, only in-frame clones are kept and a portion is missing. There are about 430,000 clones in the sample; around nine tenths occur only once, and less than 0.95% lies in the top ten. Sequenced material: peripheral blood. The chain employs TRBV6-5 and TRBJ1-1, with D possibly being TRBD1 (5 bases). This sequence was found in a man aged 18 to 29 with COVID-19, enrolled during active disease. The CDR3 loop reads CASSSSQGWDTEAFF. The CDR3 DNA sequence: TGTGCCAGCAGTTCCTCCCAGGGATGGGACACTGAAGCTTTCTTT.